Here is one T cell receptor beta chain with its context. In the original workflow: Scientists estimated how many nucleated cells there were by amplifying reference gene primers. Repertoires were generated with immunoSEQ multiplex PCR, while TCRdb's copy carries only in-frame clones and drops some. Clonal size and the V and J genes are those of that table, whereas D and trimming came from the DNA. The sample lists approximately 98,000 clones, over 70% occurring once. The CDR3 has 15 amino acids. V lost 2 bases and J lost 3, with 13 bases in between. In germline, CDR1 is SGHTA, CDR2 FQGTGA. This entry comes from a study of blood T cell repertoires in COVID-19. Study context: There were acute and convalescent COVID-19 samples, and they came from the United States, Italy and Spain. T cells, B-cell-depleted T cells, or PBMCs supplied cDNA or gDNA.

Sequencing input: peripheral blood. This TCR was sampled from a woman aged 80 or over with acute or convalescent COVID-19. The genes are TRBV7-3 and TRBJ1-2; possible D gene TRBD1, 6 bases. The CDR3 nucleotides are TGTGCCAGCAGCTTAGGGCAGGGGATCGACTATGGCTACACCTTC. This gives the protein CASSLGQGIDYGYTF.